This T cell receptor (beta chain) was found in a study of T cell responses to AZD1222 COVID-19 vaccine. The repertoire was sequenced with immunoSEQ multiplex PCR; TCRdb's copy has only in-frame clones and lacks some. The sample lists approximately 190,000 clones; approximately 91% were seen once. Study-level findings and limits: It was only six AZD1222 recipients who were seropositive at baseline. It was only after the peak T cell response that any repertoires were sampled. Researchers report vaccine-associated CD4 TCRs spanning spike, with dominance at 160-218 and 743-854.

On this clone itself: As yet, its antigen is unknown.

This CDR3 comprises 17 residues. V lost 0 bases and J 3 bases, leaving 13 bases between the germline ends. CDR1 SGHNT and CDR2 YYREEE come from the germline V gene (reference sequence). The input for sequencing was peripheral blood, taken on day 0 of AZD1222 vaccination. The chain links TRBV5-4 to TRBJ2-6; the D call may be TRBD1 or TRBD2 (6 bases each). The sequence came from an adult in good health. CDR3 sequence (DNA): TGTGCCAGCAGCTTGGAAACAGGGACTCGTGGGGCCAACGTCCTGACTTTC. Its translation is CASSLETGTRGANVLTF.